This record looks at one T cell receptor beta chain sequence and its context. The data stem from a study of blood T cell repertoires in COVID-19. At the level of the study: The study drew acute and convalescent COVID-19 samples from the United States, Italy and Spain.

Germline-derived CDR1 and CDR2 are SGHNT and YYREEE (reference sequence). The CDR3 totals 13 residues. Losses at the gene ends were 3 bases for V and 13 bases for J; bases not matched to a gene: 6. Repertoires were generated with immunoSEQ multiplex PCR, while TCRdb's copy carries only in-frame clones and drops some. The repertoire includes approximately 60,000 clones, roughly three quarters of them detected once, and about a fifth sits in the top ten. The sequenced sample was peripheral blood. J is TRBJ1-6 and V is TRBV5-4; TRBD1 matches at 8 bases. The receptor was isolated from a woman of 80 years or more with active or convalescent COVID-19. CDR3 sequence reads: CASSSEQGVPLHF. The CDR3 DNA follows: TGTGCCAGCAGCTCCGAACAGGGGGTCCCCCTCCACTTT.